The 19 T cell receptor beta chains below were found in one sample sequenced in a study of T cell responses to AZD1222 COVID-19 vaccine. Sequencing was performed with immunoSEQ multiplex PCR; in TCRdb, only in-frame clones are kept and a portion is missing. Here the sample spans around 160,000 clones, around 93% being singletons. The sample consisted of peripheral blood, taken on day 0 of AZD1222 vaccination. These receptor sequences come from an adult in good health.

This sequence joins TRBV11-2 and TRBJ1-6; D not resolved. V lost 6 bases and J 0 bases, leaving 9 bases between the germline ends. Germline V CDR1 and CDR2: SGHAT, FQNNGV. The CDR3 sequence is 15 residues long. The CDR3 DNA is TGTGCCAGCAGACCCCGGGGCTCCTATAATTCACCCCTCCACTTT. Translating gives CASRPRGSYNSPLHF.

CDR3 in DNA: TGCGCCAGTCGACCGGCCGGGACAGCTAATTCACCCCTCCACTTT. Amino acids: CASRPAGTANSPLHF. The J gene is TRBJ1-6, the V gene TRBV5-1; TRBD1 matches at 7 bases. The CDR3 is 15 amino acids. After removal of 8 bases from V and 6 bases from J, the junction contained 11 bases not matched to a gene. Germline CDR1 reads SGHRS; CDR2 reads YFSETQ.

The chain recombines TRBV6-5 with TRBJ2-2, with D possibly TRBD2 on 6 matching bases. The CDR3 extends over 15 amino acids. The germline CDR1 and CDR2 sequences are MNHEY and SVGAGI. V lost 7 bases, J lost 5 bases, and 17 bases lay in between. CDR3 nucleotide sequence: TGTGCCAGCACCCTCCAGGGCGCGGGGACCGGGGAGCTGTTTTTT. Its protein is CASTLQGAGTGELFF.

This clone was observed once. The V gene is TRBV19, the J gene TRBJ1-5; 7 bases align to TRBD1. This CDR3 has 14 residues. J lost 4 bases, V lost 6 bases, and 6 bases had no gene match. The germline gives CDR1 LNHDA, CDR2 SQIVND (reference sequence). CDR3 sequence: CASSDTGENQPQHF. In DNA, the CDR3 is TGTGCCAGTAGCGATACAGGGGAGAATCAGCCCCAGCATTTT.

The gene calls are TRBV3-1 (or the pseudogene TRBV3-2) and TRBJ2-3; the D gene is possibly TRBD2 (5 bases). CDR1 is LGHDT and CDR2 is YNNKEL in the germline V gene (reference sequence). V lost 5 bases to trimming and J lost 5 bases, with 17 bases between them. The CDR3 covers 15 residues. The CDR3 is CASSSERASRDTQYF. For the CDR3, the DNA is TGTGCCAGCAGCTCCGAGAGGGCCAGTAGAGATACGCAGTATTTT.

This chain joins TRBV5-6 and TRBJ1-6; no definite D call. Germline assignment: CDR1 SGHDT and CDR2 YYEEEE. V was pared by 0 bases and J by 8 bases, with 12 bases between. There are 15 residues in the CDR3. CDR3 coding DNA: TGTGCCAGCAGCTTGGTCGGGAACCGCGATTCACCCCTCCACTTT. It is translated as CASSLVGNRDSPLHF. The full variable domain, in which reference TRBV5-6 and TRBJ1-6 provide the parts outside the CDR3, is DAGVTQSPTHLIKTRGQQVTLRCSPKSGHDTVSWYQQALGQGPQFIFQYYEEEERQRGNFPDRFSGHQFPNYSSELNVNALLLGDSALYLCASSLVGNRDSPLHFGNGTRLTVT.

The gene calls are TRBV30 and TRBJ2-5, with D uncertain. Trimming removed 0 bases from V and 5 bases from J, with 10 bases in between. Germline CDR1 reads GTSNPN; CDR2 reads SVGIG (reference sequence). CDR3 length: 13 amino acids. This CDR3 reads CAWSVIGMETQYF. The CDR3, as DNA: TGTGCCTGGAGTGTGATAGGAATGGAGACCCAGTACTTC. Full variable domain (outside the CDR3, taken from reference TRBV30 and TRBJ2-5): SQTIHQWPATLVQPVGSPLSLECTVEGTSNPNLYWYRQAAGRGLQLLFYSVGIGQISSEVPQNLSASRPQDRQFILSSKKLLLSDSGFYLCAWSVIGMETQYFGPGTRLLVL.

This clone appeared once. This chain uses TRBV6-1 with TRBJ1-1; no clear D. CDR3 length: 13 residues. V was pared by 2 bases and J by 2 bases, with 6 bases between. CDR1 and CDR2 (germline): MNHNS, SASEGT. The CDR3 region has the DNA TGTGCCAGCAGTGAACGGGTTAACACTGAAGCTTTCTTT. Its protein product is CASSERVNTEAFF.

The rearrangement uses TRBV5-6 and TRBJ2-3; maybe TRBD2 (6 bases). In germline, CDR1 is SGHDT, CDR2 YYEEEE. V lost 3 bases and J 2 bases, leaving 10 bases between the germline ends. The CDR3 consists of 14 residues. The DNA for the CDR3 is TGTGCCAGCAGCTGGGGGACTGTCACAGATACGCAGTATTTT. Its translation is CASSWGTVTDTQYF.

The chain combines TRBV27 with TRBJ1-5; 8 bases agree with TRBD1. The length of the CDR3 is 13 residues. Germline V CDR1 and CDR2: MNHEY, SMNVEV (reference sequence). The V and J ends lost 6 bases and 5 bases, in that order; junction bases with no gene match: 3. The CDR3 region is CASRDRGDQPQHF. Here the CDR3 DNA reads TGTGCCAGCAGAGACAGGGGTGATCAGCCCCAGCATTTT.

The genes are TRBV27 and TRBJ2-7; D remains unclear. In germline, CDR1 is MNHEY, CDR2 SMNVEV (reference sequence). Trimming cost V 3 bases and J 0 bases, with 9 bases left between them. This CDR3 is 14 amino acids long. CDR3 bases: TGTGCCAGCAGTTTGGCAGCGATCTCCTACGAGCAGTACTTC. Translated: CASSLAAISYEQYF.

V gene TRBV18 combines with J gene TRBJ1-1, with 8 bases matching TRBD1. This CDR3 has 16 amino acids. J lost 4 bases, V lost 2 bases, and 9 bases had no gene match. Per the germline V gene, CDR1 is KGHSH and CDR2 is LQKENI. CDR3 in DNA: TGTGCCAGCTCACCAGACAGGGGCCCCATGAGCACTGAAGCTTTCTTT. It codes for CASSPDRGPMSTEAFF.

The chain carries TRBV10-3 and TRBJ2-1, with D possibly matching TRBD1 (6 bases). V was clipped by 2 bases and J by 0 bases, with 14 bases between them. The CDR3 contains 17 residues. Germline V CDR1 and CDR2: ENHRY, SYGVKD. CDR3 bases: TGTGCCATCAGTGAGCCAAGACAGGAGAGCTCCTACAATGAGCAGTTCTTC. This translates into CAISEPRQESSYNEQFF.

The chain is built from TRBV6-5 and TRBJ1-1; maybe TRBD1 (6 bases). Trimming stripped 6 bases from V and 1 base from J, with 12 bases between. The CDR3 has 14 amino acids. Germline V CDR1 and CDR2: MNHEY, SVGAGI. In nucleotides, the CDR3 is TGTGCCAGCAGCCAACAGGGCCAGAACACTGAAGCTTTCTTT. The encoded protein is CASSQQGQNTEAFF.

The rearrangement uses TRBV9 and TRBJ1-3; TRBD1 agrees at 7 bases. V lost 6 bases to trimming and J lost 0 bases; unmatched junction nucleotides: 9. The CDR3 consists of 16 residues. Germline V gene sequence: CDR1 SGDLS, CDR2 YYNGEE. CDR3 residues: CASNTGAADSGNTIYF. The CDR3 region has the DNA TGTGCCAGCAACACAGGGGCCGCGGACTCTGGAAACACCATATATTTT.

The chain joins TRBV11-2 to TRBJ1-4; tentatively, D is TRBD1 (5 bases). Between the trimmed V and J ends, which lost 2 bases and 11 bases, there was a span of 15 bases. CDR3 length: 14 residues. CDR1 SGHAT and CDR2 FQNNGV come from the germline V gene. In nucleotides, the CDR3 is TGTGCCAGCAGCTTAAGGGGATGGGGCCGTAAACTGTTTTTT. It codes for CASSLRGWGRKLFF.

The V gene is TRBV11-2, the J gene TRBJ1-1, with no clear D. V was pared by 5 bases and J by 6 bases, with 16 bases between. The CDR3 runs to 14 residues. Germline-derived CDR1 and CDR2 are SGHAT and FQNNGV. CDR3 residues: CASSPEQGSAEAFF. In DNA, the CDR3 is TGTGCCAGCAGCCCCGAACAAGGATCGGCTGAAGCTTTCTTT.

The chain is built from TRBV6-5 and TRBJ2-7; 10 positions match TRBD2. The ends lost 2 bases at V and 3 bases at J; junction bases unmatched: 1. Per the germline V gene, CDR1 is MNHEY and CDR2 is SVGAGI. The CDR3 spans 14 residues. CDR3: CASSYGLADYEQYF. CDR3 nucleotide sequence: TGTGCCAGCAGTTACGGACTAGCGGACTACGAGCAGTACTTC.

The rearrangement joins TRBV3-1 (or the pseudogene TRBV3-2) to TRBJ1-4; D is undetermined. The CDR3 has 14 amino acids. In germline, CDR1 is LGHDT, CDR2 YNNKEL (reference sequence). Trimming removed 1 base from V and 5 bases from J, with 8 bases in between. CDR3 bases: TGTGCCAGCAGCCAAGGGCGAACCAATGAAAAACTGTTTTTT. Amino acids: CASSQGRTNEKLFF.